The following is a T cell receptor beta chain sequence with its context. The target of this receptor is not known. Qualities for individual bases were not recorded, and no much larger clone is one base off. Explained via the paper, the time point label denotes: roughly 24 weeks on oral tofacitinib. The treatment or condition label, read with the paper, signifies: oral pan-JAK inhibitor, 5-10 mg twice daily. Lesional scalp punch biopsies and peripheral blood were obtained from alopecia areata patients. After PBMCs were isolated by density centrifugation and stained for CD3, CD4 and CD8, a FACSAria was used to sort CD4+ and CD8+ T cells. The library was built by means of the immunoSEQ multiplex PCR assay. RNA was extracted from all samples and reverse transcribed into cDNA, which served as template for TCR sequencing. First-strand cDNA was synthesized with SuperScript III using a 2:1 mix of oligo-dT and random hexamers. A synthetic immune receptor repertoire was used to gauge amplification bias, and whatever bias remained was removed computationally. On the authors' methods: After raw reads were preprocessed to remove errors, the CDR3 was defined following IMGT conventions as running from the conserved cysteine to phenylalanine. Clonality was computed by normalizing Shannon entropy by log2 of the number of productive unique TCRs and subtracting the result from 1. Scalp TCRbeta sequences were cross-referenced with sorted blood CD4 and CD8 repertoires so that the CD4 or CD8 identity of scalp clones could be inferred. TCRdb's version of the immuneACCESS table is confined to in-frame rearrangements and falls short of the full clone set. An unresolved V gene accounts for under half of the shortfall where checked; the remainder is of unknown origin. The V and J calls and clone size were taken over from that table, and D and trimming were inferred from the DNA. Recorded for this sample are roughly 99,000 clones; roughly 84% of them occurred a single time. The top ten clonotypes cover 24% of the sample.

The sample originates from a study of CD8+ T cells in alopecia areata (dated by TCRdb to 2016 to 2018). Describing the broader study: Treated patients were enrolled in an open-label pilot trial of oral tofacitinib, 5 to 10 mg twice daily, for moderate-to-severe alopecia areata. For the treated patients, the SALT score, which quantifies what percentage of scalp surface area is affected, served as the measure of disease severity. In humans, TCRbeta sequencing was performed on scalp tissue and on sorted CD4+ and CD8+ peripheral blood T cells from healthy controls and from patients with patchy or totalis/universalis alopecia areata. immunoSEQ multiplex PCR using 35 Vbeta forward primers and 13 Jbeta reverse primers was used to amplify TCRbeta CDR3 regions. The study used high-throughput TCRbeta sequencing to examine T cell clonal expansion in alopecia areata, in both the C3H/HeJ mouse model and human patients. Biopsies were taken from tofacitinib-treated patients at baseline and again at 4 and 24 weeks into treatment, and several of those patients also had a later scalp biopsy. Tofacitinib was given for 6 to 18 months, followed by 6 months of follow-up off drug to assess delayed response and recurrence. The RNA source kit depended on sample type: the PAXgene miRNA kit for fixed scalp, the miRNeasy kit for PBMCs, and the RNeasy kit for mouse skin. Clonality in the scalp was compared among normal scalp (n=4), patchy alopecia areata scalp (n=8), and alopecia totalis/universalis scalp (n=8). Summary of the overall study and its limitations: Because the treated cohort was small and had only one nonresponder, larger studies are needed to examine links between baseline CD8+ expansion and response. Lesional scalp, especially in alopecia totalis/universalis, showed higher clonality and more expanded CD8+ clones than normal scalp, suggesting antigenic drive. Unlike mouse skin, which is dominated by gammadelta T cells, normal human skin has resident alphabeta T cells that are also sequenced, and this complicates analysis of the scalp TCR repertoire. Tofacitinib significantly lowered scalp clonality and the number of expanded CD8+ clones among the top 100 scalp clones. Shared TCR sequences between patients were less evident than in mice, which may be partly attributable to HLA diversity in the patient population. During tofacitinib treatment, many expanded lesional clones remained in scalp and blood, and this persistence may partly explain relapse after treatment is stopped.

Measured from the cysteine to the phenylalanine, the CDR3 is 15 residues long. Of the read, only the CDR3 DNA is kept; its 45 bases are in frame from base 1. The junction carries 14 bases between V and J, which are trimmed by 5 bases and 3 bases respectively. The germline V gene provides CDR1 MNHEY and CDR2 SVGAGI. This sample comprised CD8+ T cells sorted from blood, obtained at week 24, from a patient treated with tofacitinib. This receptor was identified in a human donor with alopecia areata. The chain joins TRBV6-5 to TRBJ2-1, and the D gene may be TRBD1, 6 bases matching. The nucleotide sequence reads as follows: TGTGCCAGCAGTAAGGGGGAGATGAACTACAATGAGCAGTTCTTC. Translated, it reads CASSKGEMNYNEQFF.